Included here is one TCR beta chain sequence, with context. What it binds is not known. The ViraFEST assay expanded antigen-specific CD4+ T cells with viral peptide pools before sequencing. Culture proceeded for approximately 9 days, and CD4+ T cells were then isolated. Among the vaccine recipients, none had a prior SARS-CoV-2 infection, and nucleocapsid antibodies were negative. Supplemented with about 10 IU/ml IL-2 and roughly 10 ug/ml peptides, two million PBMC per well were kept in culture. A half-medium replacement with IL-2 medium was carried out on days 3 and 7. These data are taken from a study of vaccination effects on CD4 cells after COVID-19. Study-level points and caveats: Nearly all vaccine-induced clones in healthy recipients recognized only SARS-CoV-2.

Clones were read by immunoSEQ multiplex PCR, and TCRdb kept only the in-frame ones, dropping some. The profile shows about 43,000 clones, around 77% of them singletons. The CDR3 totals 15 residues. Trimming removed 6 bases at V and 2 bases at J, with 14 bases between. Germline values: CDR1 LGHNT, CDR2 FRNRAP. This chain connects TRBV12-5 to TRBJ2-4, with D tentatively TRBD2 (5 bases). The TCR comes from a human donor who received a COVID-19 vaccine. Here the sequenced sample was CD4+ T cells from PBMCs cultured with SARS-CoV-2 spike peptides, taken before COVID-19 vaccination. The CDR3 DNA is TGTGCTAGTGGACCAGACGGCGGGTCCAAAAACATTCAGTACTTC. Amino acid sequence: CASGPDGGSKNIQYF. The full variable domain, completed using reference TRBV12-5 and TRBJ2-4, is DARVTQTPRHKVTEMGQEVTMRCQPILGHNTVFWYRQTMMQGLELLAYFRNRAPLDDSGMPKDRFSAEMPDATLATLKIQPSEPRDSAVYFCASGPDGGSKNIQYFGAGTRLSVL.